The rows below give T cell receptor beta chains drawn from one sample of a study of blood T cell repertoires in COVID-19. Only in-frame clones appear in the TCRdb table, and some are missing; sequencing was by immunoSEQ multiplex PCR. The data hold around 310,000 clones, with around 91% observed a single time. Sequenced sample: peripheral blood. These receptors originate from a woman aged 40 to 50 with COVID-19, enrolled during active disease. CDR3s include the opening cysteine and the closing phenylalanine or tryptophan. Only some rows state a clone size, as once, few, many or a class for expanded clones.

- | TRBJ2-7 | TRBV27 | CASSSRSGLAGGYEQYF
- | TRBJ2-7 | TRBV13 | CASSLTSEEQYF
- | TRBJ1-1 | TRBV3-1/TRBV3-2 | CASSQVSEAFF
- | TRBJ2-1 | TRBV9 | CASSVAADYNEQFF
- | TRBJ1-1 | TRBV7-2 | CASSLVAEVNTEAFF
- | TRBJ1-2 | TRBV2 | CASKAFPQGPGYTF
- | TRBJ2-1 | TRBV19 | CASSILDRDNEQFF
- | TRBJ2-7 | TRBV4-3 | CASSQDIPGGQYEQYF
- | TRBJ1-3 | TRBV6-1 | CASSVWDSFSGNTIYF
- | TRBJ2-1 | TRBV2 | CASSEATRYNEQFF
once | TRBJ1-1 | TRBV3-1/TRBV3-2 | CASSRKGQNTEAFF
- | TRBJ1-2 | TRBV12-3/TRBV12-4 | CASRDQGSGYTF
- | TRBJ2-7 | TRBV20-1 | CSASDMGAEQYF
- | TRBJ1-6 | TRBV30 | CAWSPTTYNSPLHF
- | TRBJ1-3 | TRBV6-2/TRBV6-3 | CASSRDIGNTIYF
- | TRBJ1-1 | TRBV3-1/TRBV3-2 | CASRDSGNTEAFF